This passage covers 25 T cell receptor beta chains from one sample sequenced in a study of siplizumab effects on memory and regulatory T cells. The table came from immunoSEQ multiplex PCR; TCRdb's copy has only in-frame clones and leaves some out. The sample includes nearly 85,000 clones, roughly 87% of them seen just once. Source material: Tregs sorted from blood. The receptors originated from a human donor in good health.

This clone appeared a single time. CDR3 coding DNA: TGTGCCAGCAGTATGGGACTGGCTGGGGCCAACGTCCTGACTTTC. This gives the protein CASSMGLAGANVLTF. The chain links TRBV2 to TRBJ2-6; tentatively, D is TRBD2 (6 bases). Germline V gene lookup returns CDR1 SNHLY and CDR2 FYNNEI. CDR3 size: 15 residues. Between the trimmed V and J ends, which lost 5 bases and 2 bases, there was a span of 10 bases.

CDR3 sequence (DNA): TGCAGCGTTGATATAGGGACGAAAAAGAACGAGCAGTACTTC. As protein: CSVDIGTKKNEQYF. The J gene is TRBJ2-7, the V gene TRBV29-1; either TRBD1 or TRBD2 may supply D (5 bases each). V was clipped by 3 bases and J by 5 bases, with 17 bases between them. CDR3 size: 14 residues. The germline CDR1 and CDR2 sequences are SQVTM and ANQGSEA.

The chain uses TRBV6-5 and TRBJ2-1, with D perhaps matching TRBD2 (6 bases). The germline V gene encodes CDR1 MNHEY and CDR2 SVGAGI. There are 13 residues in the CDR3. With 8 bases removed from V and 5 bases from J, the gap between germline ends came to 13 bases. The CDR3 sequence: CASQAGFDNEQFF. CDR3 bases: TGTGCCAGCCAGGCGGGGTTCGACAATGAGCAGTTCTTC.

The chain carries TRBV9 and TRBJ1-1, with D unclear. Per the germline V gene, CDR1 is SGDLS and CDR2 is YYNGEE. CDR3 length: 13 amino acids. Trimming shortened V by 0 bases and J by 2 bases, and 5 bases separated the two germline ends. The CDR3 here is CASSVVVNTEAFF. The CDR3 DNA reads as TGTGCCAGCAGCGTAGTAGTAAACACTGAAGCTTTCTTT.

The chain combines TRBV10-3 with TRBJ2-6; D is uncertain. This CDR3 has 17 residues. V dropped 2 bases and J dropped 0 bases, with 11 bases sitting between them. CDR1 is ENHRY and CDR2 is SYGVKD in the germline V gene. The CDR3 DNA follows: TGTGCCATCAGTGAGACAGTGCAACGCTCTGGGGCCAACGTCCTGACTTTC. Translated, it gives CAISETVQRSGANVLTF.

This clone was seen once. The chain has TRBV7-2 and TRBJ2-2, with D hard to call. The CDR3 contains 11 residues. CDR1 and CDR2 from the germline V gene are SGHTA and FQGNSA. The V gene lost 7 bases and the J gene lost 6 bases, with 6 bases spanning the gap. CDR3 in DNA: TGTGCCAGCACCATTCCCGGGGAGCTGTTTTTT. Its translation is CASTIPGELFF.

In DNA form, the CDR3 reads TGTGCCAGCAGTCCTAGACAGGGGGCCTATGGCTACACCTTC. The encoded protein is CASSPRQGAYGYTF. The chain joins TRBV6-6 to TRBJ1-2, with 10 bases matching TRBD1. This CDR3 is 14 amino acids long. With V trimmed by 5 bases and J by 4 bases, 4 bases remained unmatched. Looked up from germline, CDR1 is MNHNY and CDR2 is SVGAGI (reference sequence).

The CDR3 bases are TGTGCCAGCAGCTTACCAGGACCCTCCTACGAGCAGTACTTC. It encodes CASSLPGPSYEQYF. This chain links TRBV7-9 with TRBJ2-7; D not certain. Trimming took off 2 bases at V and 0 bases at J, with 8 bases between the two ends. This CDR3 is built from 14 residues. Germline CDR1 is SEHNR and CDR2 is FQNEAQ (reference sequence). The variable domain in full, completed from reference TRBV7-9 and TRBJ2-7, reads DTGVSQNPRHKITKRGQNVTFRCDPISEHNRLYWYRQTLGQGPEFLTYFQNEAQLEKSRLLSDRFSAERPKGSFSTLEIQRTEQGDSAMYLCASSLPGPSYEQYFGPGTRLTVT.

V usage is TRBV7-3 and J usage is TRBJ2-5, with D unresolved. Germline values: CDR1 SGHTA, CDR2 FQGTGA. The CDR3 is 15 residues long. Trimming pared 5 bases from V and 1 base from J, leaving 14 bases between. The CDR3: CASSPLAGVQETQYF. DNA for the CDR3: TGTGCCAGCAGCCCGTTGGCCGGAGTCCAAGAGACCCAGTACTTC.

The V gene is TRBV11-2, the J gene TRBJ2-2; either TRBD1 or TRBD2 may fit D (5 bases each). The CDR3 extends over 14 amino acids. CDR1 is SGHAT, CDR2 FQNNGV, per germline. V shed 3 bases and J shed 3 bases, with 8 bases lying between them. The CDR3 DNA reads as TGTGCCAGCAGCTTGAGGGGCTACACCGGGGAGCTGTTTTTT. This codes for CASSLRGYTGELFF.

Concerning this clone itself: A junction end diverges from the germline sequence, so it may reflect a read error. The sample carries other DNA sequences with the same CDR3. The gene calls are TRBV20-1 and TRBJ1-1; D is uncertain. In germline, CDR1 is DFQATT, CDR2 SNEGSKA (reference sequence). CDR3 length equals 11 residues. This CDR3 is CSARVRVEAFF. The CDR3 DNA follows: TGCAGTGCTAGAGTTCGGGTTGAAGCTTTTTTT.

The V call is TRBV6-1, the J call TRBJ1-6, with TRBD1 matching over 7 bases. The germline V gene has CDR1 MNHNS and CDR2 SASEGT. Germline trimming cut 2 bases from V and 7 bases from J; bases unmatched to any gene: 2. This CDR3 is built from 14 residues. The CDR3: CASSEQGGNSPLHF. The CDR3 DNA reads TGTGCCAGCAGTGAACAGGGGGGAAATTCACCCCTCCACTTT.

This chain joins TRBV5-1 and TRBJ2-3, with 8 bases matching TRBD1. The trim removed 5 bases at V and 4 bases at J, leaving 6 bases unmatched. This CDR3 region has 14 residues. Germline CDR1 and CDR2: SGHRS and YFSETQ. CDR3 sequence (DNA): TGCGCCAGCAGGGTACAGGGGGTTCCAGATACGCAGTATTTT. This codes for CASRVQGVPDTQYF.

CDR3 coding DNA: TGCGCCAGCAGCCCCCGGGACAGGGGGCCCCGACCGAACACCGGGGAGCTGTTTTTT. Translated, it gives CASSPRDRGPRPNTGELFF. This rearrangement joins TRBV5-1 to TRBJ2-2, with 12 bases identical to TRBD1. Per the germline V gene, CDR1 is SGHRS and CDR2 is YFSETQ. The ends lost 4 bases at V and 0 bases at J; junction bases unmatched: 10. This CDR3 comprises 19 residues.

Only one count was recorded for this clone. The chain employs TRBV5-6 and TRBJ1-2; unclear D gene. CDR1 SGHDT and CDR2 YYEEEE come from the germline V gene. Trimming took off 0 bases at V and 6 bases at J, with 6 bases between the two ends. This CDR3 region has 12 residues. The CDR3 DNA is TGTGCCAGCAGCTTGGAAGGTCATGGCTACACCTTC. Encoded protein: CASSLEGHGYTF.

The CDR3 sequence is CASGSNQPQHF. CDR3 sequence (DNA): TGTGCCAGCGGGAGCAATCAGCCCCAGCATTTT. The chain joins TRBV28 to TRBJ1-5; D not certain. With 8 bases removed from V and 1 base from J, the gap between germline ends came to 3 bases. The CDR3 consists of 11 residues. Germline V CDR1 and CDR2: MDHEN, SYDVKM.

This chain joins TRBV2 and TRBJ2-7; D is unresolved. The CDR3 has 11 amino acids. The V end was cut by 3 bases, the J end by 4 bases, with 4 bases between. CDR1 and CDR2 (germline): SNHLY, FYNNEI. The CDR3 DNA follows: TGTGCCAGCAGTGAGCGGTACGAGCAGTACTTC. Its translation: CASSERYEQYF.

V usage is TRBV2 and J usage is TRBJ2-5, with 13 bases matching TRBD2. Trimming cost V 8 bases and J 2 bases; bases outside gene matches: 8. Germline CDR1 reads SNHLY; CDR2 reads FYNNEI. This CDR3 has 16 amino acids. This chain's CDR3 is CASRGGLAGPQETQYF. Here the CDR3 DNA reads TGTGCCAGCCGAGGGGGACTAGCGGGGCCACAAGAGACCCAGTACTTC.

The chain links TRBV5-4 to TRBJ2-5; 9 positions agree with TRBD1. The germline V gene encodes CDR1 SGHNT and CDR2 YYREEE (reference sequence). Germline trimming cut 4 bases from V and 0 bases from J; bases unmatched to any gene: 7. The CDR3 length is 16 residues. CDR3 residues: CASSATGQGNQETQYF. CDR3 in DNA: TGTGCCAGCAGCGCAACGGGACAGGGAAACCAAGAGACCCAGTACTTC.

CDR3 nucleotides: TGTGCCAGCAGGGACCACACGGGAAAGGAATGGTCCCGGGACAGGGGGCAGACTGAAGCTTTCTTT. Amino acids: CASRDHTGKEWSRDRGQTEAFF. The chain carries TRBV6-4 and TRBJ1-1; 12 nucleotides align to TRBD1. V gave up 6 bases and J gave up 5 bases; unmatched junction bases: 28. Germline V gene sequence: CDR1 MRHNA, CDR2 SNTAGT. The length of the CDR3 is 22 residues.

This clone was observed a single time. This chain connects TRBV7-9 to TRBJ2-3, with 15 bases aligning to TRBD2. J was trimmed by 3 bases and V by 6 bases; bases with no gene match: 7. Germline V gene data show CDR1 as SEHNR and CDR2 as FQNEAQ (reference sequence). The CDR3 has 17 residues. The CDR3 DNA follows: TGTGCCAGCAGGGCGGGACTAGCGGGGGGCATAACAGATACGCAGTATTTT. Translating it yields CASRAGLAGGITDTQYF.

The gene calls are TRBV19 and TRBJ2-2; 7 bases align to TRBD2. Per germline, CDR1 LNHDA and CDR2 SQIVND (reference sequence). This CDR3 is built from 16 residues. V shed 3 bases, J shed 7 bases, and the junction held 11 bases outside the gene matches. The CDR3 sequence: CASSMISGRSGGELFF. The DNA of the CDR3 is TGTGCCAGTAGTATGATTAGCGGGCGATCCGGCGGGGAGCTGTTTTTT.

The rearrangement links TRBV4-2 to TRBJ1-5; 7 bases line up with TRBD1. V dropped 4 bases and J dropped 2; count of bases not matched to a gene: 8. The CDR3 runs 16 residues. CDR1 and CDR2 from the germline V gene are LGHNA and YNFKEQ. The CDR3 is CASSRQGQVGNQPQHF. The CDR3 region has the DNA TGTGCCAGCAGCCGACAGGGTCAGGTGGGCAATCAGCCCCAGCATTTT.

This clone has more than one count but fewer than ten. The rearrangement links TRBV5-4 to TRBJ2-1; no definite D call. The germline V gene has CDR1 SGHNT and CDR2 YYREEE (reference sequence). The CDR3 runs to 17 residues. Trimming pared 3 bases from V and 0 bases from J, leaving 16 bases between. The CDR3 sequence is CASSYVGWLPSYNEQFF. CDR3 in DNA: TGTGCCAGCAGCTATGTCGGGTGGCTCCCCTCCTACAATGAGCAGTTCTTC.

The rearrangement links TRBV6-1 to TRBJ2-3, with D unresolved. The CDR3 has 12 residues. Germline CDR1 is MNHNS and CDR2 is SASEGT. Trimming cost V 8 bases and J 8 bases, with 14 bases left between them. The DNA for the CDR3 is TGTGCCAGCTGGGTGGTGTATGGTACGCAGTATTTT. Amino acids: CASWVVYGTQYF.